The table lists the clone carrying this T cell receptor (beta chain) with many counts. This entry comes from a study of identical twins. TCRdb ran MiXCR on the 5' RACE reads and lists one entry per CDR3 protein. Of hundreds of thousands of distinct CDR3 sequences listed, 15% to 20% were seen once; the top ten hold around 14%. This sample also belongs to another study, concerning T cells expressing NK-cell markers.

The TCR was taken from a woman aged 18-35 years in good health. Sample: PBMCs.

CDR3 sequence (DNA): TGTGCCAGCAGCCAGACAGGCGCCAACACCGGGGAGCTGTTTTTT. Protein: CASSQTGANTGELFF. The chain has TRBV5-5 and TRBJ2-2; tentatively, D is TRBD1 (6 bases). The CDR3 extends over 15 amino acids. V shed 4 bases and J shed 2 bases, with 12 bases lying between them. Germline lookup yields CDR1 SGHKS and CDR2 YYEKEE (reference sequence).